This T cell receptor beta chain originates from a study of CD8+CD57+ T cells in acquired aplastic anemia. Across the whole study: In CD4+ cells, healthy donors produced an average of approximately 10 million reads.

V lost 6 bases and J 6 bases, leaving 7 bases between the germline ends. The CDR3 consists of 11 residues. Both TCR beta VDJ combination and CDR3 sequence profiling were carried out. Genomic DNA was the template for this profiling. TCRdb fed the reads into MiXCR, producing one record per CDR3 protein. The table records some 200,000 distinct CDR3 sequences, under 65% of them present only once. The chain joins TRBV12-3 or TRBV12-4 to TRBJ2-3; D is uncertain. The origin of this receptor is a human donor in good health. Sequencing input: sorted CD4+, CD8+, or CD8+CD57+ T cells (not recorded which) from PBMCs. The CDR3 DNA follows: TGTGCCAGCAGCCCGCTCGATACGCAGTATTTT. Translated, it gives CASSPLDTQYF.